This TCR beta chain was obtained from a study of human T cells and chemical hapten exposure. On the study more broadly: The study enrolled mostly female patients with alopecia areata, totalis or universalis. Points from the study as a whole: The study found expanded TCRs formed significantly more large CDR3 similarity clusters than controls.

TCRdb re-analysed the RACE reads in MiXCR, keeping a single row per CDR3 protein. The sample yields about 71,000 distinct CDR3 sequences, 9.8% seen once. The time point here: patch test 1, 2 weeks after DPC sensitization. Treatment given: therapeutic diphenylcyclopropenone sensitization with weekly scalp DPC. CDR3 size: 19 residues. Germline V gives CDR1 LNHDA, CDR2 SQIVND (reference sequence). V was pared by 1 base and J by 7 bases, with 26 bases between. This clonotype came up a few times. The antigen is not known. Sequences were derived from whole blood, sampled in connection with sensitization to the hapten diphenylcyclopropenone (DPC). The chain is built from TRBV19 and TRBJ1-5; maybe TRBD1 (6 bases). The clonotype was recovered from a woman in her 40s with alopecia areata. Some clones in this sample may be carry-over from other donors' samples. The CDR3 region has the DNA TGTGCCAGTAGTATAGTACAGTGGAAAGGGACATTCCAAAAGCAGCCCCAGCATTTT. This codes for CASSIVQWKGTFQKQPQHF.